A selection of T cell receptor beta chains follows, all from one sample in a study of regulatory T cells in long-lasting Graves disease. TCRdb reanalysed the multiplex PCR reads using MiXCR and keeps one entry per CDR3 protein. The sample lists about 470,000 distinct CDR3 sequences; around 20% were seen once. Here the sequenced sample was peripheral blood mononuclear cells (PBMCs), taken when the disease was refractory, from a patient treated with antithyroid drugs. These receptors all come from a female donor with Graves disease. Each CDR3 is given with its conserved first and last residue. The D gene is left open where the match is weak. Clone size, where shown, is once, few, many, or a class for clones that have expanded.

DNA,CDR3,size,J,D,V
TGTGCCAGCAGTAGCCTGTTTGTCCCAGACACTGAAGCTTTCTTT,CASSSLFVPDTEAFF,many,TRBJ1-1,-,TRBV6-1
TGCGCCAGCAGATCGACAGACTCGAACACTGAAGCTTTCTTT,CASRSTDSNTEAFF,-,TRBJ1-1,-,TRBV10-2
TGTGCCAGCAGTTCTCTGGGGGGGAGTGAAGCTTTCTTT,CASSSLGGSEAFF,many,TRBJ1-1,-,TRBV12-3/TRBV12-4
TGTGCCAGCAGTTTACGACGATCGGGGCAGTACTTC,CASSLRRSGQYF,many,TRBJ2-7,-,TRBV28
TGTGCCAGCAGTTTAGGGCCGGACACCGGGGAGCTGTTTTTT,CASSLGPDTGELFF,many,TRBJ2-2,-,TRBV12-3/TRBV12-4
TGCAGTGCTAGTTTTCCTGGCGAGGCGACCCAGTACTTC,CSASFPGEATQYF,many,TRBJ2-5,-,TRBV20-1
TGTGCCAGCAGCTTAGGTCCAGGGGCGGGCGCGATCACAACCTACGAGCAGTACTTC,CASSLGPGAGAITTYEQYF,few,TRBJ2-7,-,TRBV7-9
TGCAGCGTGGGGTGGAACACCGGGGAGCTGTTTTTT,CSVGWNTGELFF,few,TRBJ2-2,-,TRBV29-1
TGTGCCAGTGTTGGGGGCAATCAGCCCCAGCATTTT,CASVGGNQPQHF,-,TRBJ1-5,-,TRBV6-2/TRBV6-3
TGTGCCAGCAGCCTGCTGGGTAATAATAATTCACCCCTCCACTTT,CASSLLGNNNSPLHF,-,TRBJ1-6,-,TRBV5-5
TGTGCCAGCAGTTTGTTAGGGACCTTAAATGAAAAACTGTTTTTT,CASSLLGTLNEKLFF,-,TRBJ1-4,-,TRBV27
TGCAGCGTGACAACAGGGGTTCTGAACACTGAAGCTTTCTTT,CSVTTGVLNTEAFF,many,TRBJ1-1,TRBD1,TRBV29-1
TGTGCCAGCACCACGACCTCCAGTGCAGCGAATGGCTACACCTTC,CASTTTSSAANGYTF,-,TRBJ1-2,-,TRBV11-2
TGTGCCAGCAGAGCGCCGCGGGCTTTCTTT,CASRAPRAFF,many,TRBJ1-1,-,TRBV2
TGTGCCAGCAGTCCATACCCCGGGACTAGCGGGATGCCCTACGAGCAGTACTTC,CASSPYPGTSGMPYEQYF,many,TRBJ2-7,TRBD2,TRBV27
TGTGCCAGCAGCTTCCCGGGTGGGTCGGGATCTGGGGCCAACGTCCTGACTTTC,CASSFPGGSGSGANVLTF,-,TRBJ2-6,-,TRBV7-9
TGTGCCAGCAGTCCATCGCGGGGGATGGCTAACTATGGCTACACCTTC,CASSPSRGMANYGYTF,many,TRBJ1-2,-,TRBV28
TGTGCCAGCATGCCCTCCGGCAATCAGCCCCAGCATTTT,CASMPSGNQPQHF,many,TRBJ1-5,-,TRBV28
TGTGCCAGCAGCCCTCGGACAGGTCCCTTTGGGGGCGAGCAGTACTTC,CASSPRTGPFGGEQYF,few,TRBJ2-7,TRBD1,TRBV7-9
TGTGCCAGCACCCTCGGACTAGCGGGACTCGATACGCAGTATTTT,CASTLGLAGLDTQYF,few,TRBJ2-3,TRBD2,TRBV7-8
TGCAGCGTTGCCGGGACAGGGACCAGTGGCTACACCTTC,CSVAGTGTSGYTF,many,TRBJ1-2,TRBD1,TRBV29-1